The entry below describes one TCR beta chain. This entry comes from a study of blood T cell repertoires in COVID-19. Study as a whole: T cells, B-cell-depleted T cells, or PBMCs provided the cDNA or gDNA that served as material.

Germline-derived CDR1 and CDR2 are SQVTM and ANQGSEA. This CDR3 contains 13 residues. Trimming at V came to 3 bases and at J to 2 bases, leaving 2 bases not matched to a gene. Seattle patient enrollment occurred during active infection, with longitudinal follow-up thereafter. In the original workflow: Reference gene primer amplification gave nucleated cell count estimates. The assay was immunoSEQ multiplex PCR, and TCRdb's table has in-frame clones only and misses some. V, J and clone size are those of that table, while D and trimming were read from the DNA. The sample holds almost 400,000 clones, around 87% seen once.

The chain couples TRBV29-1 to TRBJ1-1; 8 bases align to TRBD1. The source is a woman in her sixties or seventies with COVID-19, enrolled during active disease. Sequencing input: peripheral blood. The chain's CDR3 is CSVDRGLNTEAFF. The CDR3 bases are TGCAGCGTTGACAGGGGGCTAAACACTGAAGCTTTCTTT.